The 27 T cell receptor beta chains given below trace back to one sample, sequenced in a study of T cell responses to AZD1222 COVID-19 vaccine. Clones were read by immunoSEQ multiplex PCR, and TCRdb kept only the in-frame ones, dropping some. The sample shows roughly 150,000 clones, around 85% of them seen only once. Sequenced material: peripheral blood, taken after recovery from COVID-19. Receptors were obtained from an adult who had recovered from COVID-19.

The count of this clone is one. The chain employs TRBV5-4 and TRBJ2-2, with D possibly TRBD2 on 5 matching bases. Trimming took 3 bases from V and 5 from J, leaving 14 bases between them. Germline assignment: CDR1 SGHNT and CDR2 YYREEE (reference sequence). CDR3 length: 15 residues. The CDR3 loop is CASSSQDFLTGELFF. CDR3 bases: TGTGCCAGCAGCTCCCAGGACTTTCTAACCGGGGAGCTGTTTTTT.

The chain is built from TRBV2 and TRBJ2-3; D ambiguous. Per germline, CDR1 SNHLY and CDR2 FYNNEI. The CDR3 is 13 amino acids. The V end was cut by 1 base, the J end by 0 bases, with 2 bases between. Written as DNA, the CDR3 is TGTGCCAGCAGTGAAGGGAGCACAGATACGCAGTATTTT. It codes for CASSEGSTDTQYF.

The CDR3: CASSDPGISGTDTQYF. DNA for the CDR3: TGTGCCAGCAGTGACCCGGGAATAAGCGGTACAGATACGCAGTATTTT. The chain recombines TRBV6-1 with TRBJ2-3; perhaps TRBD2 as D (5 bases). V was clipped by 3 bases and J by 3 bases, with 16 bases between them. This CDR3 region has 16 residues. Germline lookup yields CDR1 MNHNS and CDR2 SASEGT.

This chain joins TRBV29-1 and TRBJ1-1, with D unresolved. The V end lost 7 bases, the J end lost 5 bases, and 17 bases lay between the germline ends. Germline assignment: CDR1 SQVTM and CDR2 ANQGSEA. The CDR3 loop spans 13 amino acids. DNA of the CDR3: TGCAGCGCCCGGACCAGGAGCAGAACTGAAGCTTTCTTT. This encodes CSARTRSRTEAFF.

The chain couples TRBV28 to TRBJ1-2; 7 nucleotides line up with TRBD1. Trimming took 6 bases from V and 4 from J; bases not matched to a gene: 8. Germline V gene lookup returns CDR1 MDHEN and CDR2 SYDVKM. The CDR3 totals 14 residues. The CDR3 here is CASRRQGSFYGYTF. In DNA, the CDR3 is TGTGCCAGCAGGAGACAGGGCTCCTTCTATGGCTACACCTTC.

V is TRBV7-6 and J is TRBJ2-2; D might be TRBD1 (6 bases). This CDR3 comprises 14 residues. The germline V gene encodes CDR1 SGHVS and CDR2 FNYEAQ. Trimming removed 4 bases at V and 4 bases at J, with 10 bases between. The CDR3 loop is CASSWGLGTGELFF. DNA of the CDR3: TGTGCCAGCAGCTGGGGGCTCGGCACCGGGGAGCTGTTTTTT.

The gene calls are TRBV6-1 and TRBJ1-5; D is uncertain. Germline V lookup: CDR1 MNHNS, CDR2 SASEGT. The CDR3 contains 13 residues. Trimming removed 2 bases at V and 3 bases at J, with 5 bases between. The CDR3 loop is CASSEPNNQPQHF. DNA of the CDR3: TGTGCCAGCAGTGAACCTAACAATCAGCCCCAGCATTTT.

This chain uses TRBV28 with TRBJ1-1; 7 bases are shared with TRBD1. The V gene end was trimmed by 5 bases and the J gene end by 1 base; junction bases not matched to a gene: 4. The CDR3 runs to 14 residues. The V gene's germline CDR1 is MDHEN and CDR2 SYDVKM. CDR3 nucleotides: TGTGCCAGCAGTCGACAGGGTGGGAACACTGAAGCTTTCTTT. The encoded protein is CASSRQGGNTEAFF. The full variable domain, in which reference TRBV28 and TRBJ1-1 provide the parts outside the CDR3, is DVKVTQSSRYLVKRTGEKVFLECVQDMDHENMFWYRQDPGLGLRLIYFSYDVKMKEKGDIPEGYSVSREKKERFSLILESASTNQTSMYLCASSRQGGNTEAFFGQGTRLTVV.

The V call is TRBV11-2, the J call TRBJ1-2; no clear D gene. CDR3 length: 16 residues. The germline gives CDR1 SGHAT, CDR2 FQNNGV. With 5 bases removed from V and 3 bases from J, the gap between germline ends came to 19 bases. CDR3 DNA sequence: TGTGCCAGCAGCCACTACGAGCGGGCCCTCTACTATGGCTACACCTTC. Protein: CASSHYERALYYGYTF.

This clone was counted between two and nine times. V usage is TRBV6-2 or TRBV6-3 and J usage is TRBJ2-5; D might be TRBD1 or TRBD2, each matching 5 bases. Germline V gene data show CDR1 as MNHEY and CDR2 as SVGEGT. The V end lost 6 bases, the J end lost 5 bases, and 10 bases lay between the germline ends. CDR3 length: 12 amino acids. CDR3 DNA sequence: TGTGCCAGCAGCGACAGAGGGGAGACCCAGTACTTC. Its protein is CASSDRGETQYF.

This clone came up a few times. The chain combines TRBV6-4 with TRBJ2-1; weak D call: TRBD1 (7 bases). The CDR3 spans 15 residues. Per the germline V gene, CDR1 is MRHNA and CDR2 is SNTAGT. Trimming took off 5 bases at V and 2 bases at J, with 13 bases between the two ends. DNA of the CDR3: TGTGCCAGCAGTCGGGAGACAGGGACCTACAATGAGCAGTTCTTC. This gives the protein CASSRETGTYNEQFF.

This chain connects TRBV9 to TRBJ1-1; D ambiguous. CDR3 length equals 15 residues. The germline V gene encodes CDR1 SGDLS and CDR2 YYNGEE. V lost 6 bases, J lost 1 base, and 16 bases lay in between. Here the CDR3 DNA reads TGTGCCAGCACCCCCGGGGATCGAACGAACACTGAAGCTTTCTTT. The encoded protein is CASTPGDRTNTEAFF. Together with reference TRBV9 and TRBJ1-1, the CDR3 gives the full variable domain: DSGVTQTPKHLITATGQRVTLRCSPRSGDLSVYWYQQSLDQGLQFLIQYYNGEERAKGNILERFSAQQFPDLHSELNLSSLELGDSALYFCASTPGDRTNTEAFFGQGTRLTVV.

The chain carries TRBV28 and TRBJ2-6; tentative D call: TRBD1 (5 bases). In germline, CDR1 is MDHEN, CDR2 SYDVKM. Trimming shortened V by 11 bases and J by 0 bases, and 20 bases separated the two germline ends. The CDR3 extends over 17 amino acids. The CDR3 coding sequence is TGTGCCGGCGACTCGACAGATCCAATCTCTGGGGCCAACGTCCTGACTTTC. It encodes CAGDSTDPISGANVLTF.

The chain employs TRBV27 and TRBJ1-2, with D possibly being TRBD1 (5 bases). The germline CDR1 and CDR2 sequences are MNHEY and SMNVEV (reference sequence). This CDR3 is 14 amino acids long. V lost 2 bases to trimming and J lost 4 bases, with 11 bases between them. The CDR3 is CASSLGAGLYGYTF. The CDR3 coding sequence is TGTGCCAGCAGTTTAGGGGCAGGGCTCTATGGCTACACCTTC.

The V gene is TRBV6-1, the J gene TRBJ1-5; the D is unclear. CDR3 length: 15 amino acids. Per germline, CDR1 MNHNS and CDR2 SASEGT. V dropped 1 base and J dropped 2 bases, with 9 bases sitting between them. CDR3 nucleotides: TGTGCCAGCAGTGAAGGGCCGCAGGGCAATCAGCCCCAGCATTTT. This codes for CASSEGPQGNQPQHF.

The chain combines TRBV27 with TRBJ2-1, with D possibly TRBD1 on 7 matching bases. This CDR3 region has 15 residues. Trimming removed 5 bases from V and 1 base from J, with 12 bases in between. Germline V lookup: CDR1 MNHEY, CDR2 SMNVEV (reference sequence). The CDR3 is CASSKGGQSYNEQFF. The CDR3 coding sequence is TGTGCCAGCAGTAAGGGGGGACAGTCCTACAATGAGCAGTTCTTC.

The V and J genes are TRBV5-6 and TRBJ2-5; tentatively, D is TRBD1 (5 bases). V was pared by 0 bases and J by 7 bases, with 7 bases between. Germline CDR1 and CDR2: SGHDT and YYEEEE. There are 12 residues in the CDR3. CDR3 in DNA: TGTGCCAGCAGCTTGGGGGGCTGGACCCAGTACTTC. As protein: CASSLGGWTQYF.

The chain joins TRBV11-3 to TRBJ2-1; D possibly corresponds to TRBD2 (6 bases). The V end lost 4 bases, the J end lost 9 bases, and 16 bases lay between the germline ends. CDR1 is SGHNT, CDR2 YENEEA, per germline. The CDR3 has 14 residues. Written as DNA, the CDR3 is TGTGCCAGCAGCTCCCCCGGGGGTCGGGGTGAGCAGTTCTTC. This encodes CASSSPGGRGEQFF.

The chain carries TRBV10-1 and TRBJ2-1; a possible D gene is TRBD2 (6 bases). The germline gives CDR1 WNHNN, CDR2 SYGVQD (reference sequence). CDR3 size: 16 residues. V lost 5 bases, J lost 0 bases, and 14 bases lay in between. The CDR3 nucleotides are TGCGCCAGCAGTCCGTTTAAGCGGGCCTCCTACAATGAGCAGTTCTTC. This gives the protein CASSPFKRASYNEQFF.

This chain uses TRBV28 with TRBJ2-3; TRBD2 agrees at 10 bases. The CDR3 totals 17 residues. Germline V gives CDR1 MDHEN, CDR2 SYDVKM. Losses at the gene ends were 3 bases for V and 4 bases for J; bases not matched to a gene: 10. The CDR3 here is CASSFRSSGSSADTQYF. The CDR3 nucleotides read TGTGCCAGCAGTTTTAGGTCTAGCGGGAGTTCGGCAGATACGCAGTATTTT.

Only one count was recorded for this clone. The chain carries TRBV6-5 and TRBJ1-1; tentative D call: TRBD1 (5 bases). The CDR3 covers 11 residues. Trimming left V 4 bases short and J 11 bases short, with 11 bases between. The germline gives CDR1 MNHEY, CDR2 SVGAGI. CDR3 residues: CASSSGGLAFF. CDR3 bases: TGTGCCAGCAGTTCGGGGGGATTGGCTTTCTTT.

The chain joins TRBV28 to TRBJ2-1; D might be TRBD1 (5 bases). The CDR3 covers 15 residues. In germline, CDR1 is MDHEN, CDR2 SYDVKM. V was shortened by 10 bases and J by 1 base, with 17 bases between the two germline ends. The CDR3 is CAIVSRGQSYNEQFF. CDR3 nucleotides: TGTGCCATCGTATCTAGGGGCCAATCCTACAATGAGCAGTTCTTC.

The chain is built from TRBV2 and TRBJ2-5, with 10 bases identical to TRBD1. From germline, CDR1 is SNHLY and CDR2 FYNNEI. The CDR3 runs to 15 residues. The J segment lost 9 bases and the V segment lost 6 bases, leaving 13 bases of the junction unmatched. CDR3 sequence: CASSSSRDRGGSQYF. In nucleotides, the CDR3 is TGTGCCAGCAGCTCGTCCCGGGACAGGGGTGGGTCCCAGTACTTC.

The gene calls are TRBV15 and TRBJ2-7; D gene unclear. V shed 1 base and J shed 2 bases, with 3 bases lying between them. Germline lookup yields CDR1 LNHNV and CDR2 YYDKDF (reference sequence). CDR3 size: 12 residues. The CDR3 sequence: CATSRGAYEQYF. The CDR3 nucleotides read TGTGCCACCAGCAGAGGAGCCTACGAGCAGTACTTC.

The CDR3 region is CATGTGHTEAFF. CDR3 bases: TGTGCCACCGGGACAGGGCACACTGAAGCTTTCTTT. The J gene is TRBJ1-1, the V gene TRBV7-9, with 9 bases identical to TRBD1. CDR1 is SEHNR and CDR2 is FQNEAQ in the germline V gene (reference sequence). This CDR3 spans 12 amino acids. Germline trimming cut 10 bases from V and 3 bases from J; bases unmatched to any gene: 3. The full variable domain, completed using reference TRBV7-9 and TRBJ1-1, is DTGVSQNPRHKITKRGQNVTFRCDPISEHNRLYWYRQTLGQGPEFLTYFQNEAQLEKSRLLSDRFSAERPKGSFSTLEIQRTEQGDSAMYLCATGTGHTEAFFGQGTRLTVV.

V gene TRBV2 combines with J gene TRBJ1-5; TRBD1 is a possible D gene (6 bases). Germline V gene data show CDR1 as SNHLY and CDR2 as FYNNEI. V was cut by 7 bases and J by 6 bases, with 16 bases left in between. This CDR3 is built from 14 residues. The CDR3 coding sequence is TGTGCCAGCAACGGTCTGGACAGAGGTCAGCCCCAGCATTTT. Translation gives CASNGLDRGQPQHF.

This clone showed up just once. J is TRBJ2-1 and V is TRBV24-1; 8 bases agree with TRBD1. This CDR3 is 17 amino acids long. Germline V gives CDR1 KGHDR, CDR2 SFDVKD. With V trimmed by 1 base and J by 8 bases, 12 bases remained unmatched. The CDR3 region is CATSDLNQGALVYEQFF. The CDR3 bases are TGTGCCACCAGTGATTTAAATCAGGGGGCCTTGGTCTATGAGCAGTTCTTC.